At least ten counts were recorded for the clone carrying this T cell receptor beta chain. TCRdb recomputed calls from the RT-PCR reads with MiXCR, one row per CDR3 protein. This sample yields fewer than 800,000 distinct CDR3 sequences, of which approximately 15% are seen a single time; about 3.9% belongs to the top ten. Sequences were obtained from memory CD4+ T cells from blood. This sequence originates from a female donor in good health, serving as a healthy control.

The CDR3 region has the DNA TGTGCCACCTCGAGGGGACTAGACTACAATGAGCAGTTCTTC. Translated, it gives CATSRGLDYNEQFF. The chain is built from TRBV10-3 and TRBJ2-1, with TRBD2 matching over 8 bases. V lost 10 bases and J lost 3; bases outside the gene matches: 8. CDR3 length: 14 residues. CDR1 is ENHRY and CDR2 is SYGVKD in the germline V gene.